The T cell receptor beta chain under discussion was sequenced for a study of blood T cell repertoires in COVID-19. Study information: Samples of COVID-19 (acute and convalescent) were obtained from the United States, Italy and Spain. In each case, the material was cDNA or gDNA derived from T cells, B-cell-depleted T cells, or PBMCs.

Followed longitudinally, the Seattle patients had been enrolled during active infection. As processed by the authors: For nucleated cells, counts were estimated from reference gene primer amplification. TCRdb's table, derived via immunoSEQ multiplex PCR, lists solely in-frame clones and lacks some. From that table come the V and J calls and clone size; the DNA was used to work out D and trimming. The table includes 400,000 or so clones, about 90% detected once. Trimming took off 4 bases at V and 5 bases at J, with 14 bases between the two ends. From germline, CDR1 is MNHEY and CDR2 SMNVEV (reference sequence). The CDR3 length is 15 residues.

The gene calls are TRBV27 and TRBJ2-2; D is possibly TRBD1 (5 bases). The TCR originated in a man aged 18 to 29 with COVID-19, enrolled during active disease. The sequencing sample was made of peripheral blood. The CDR3 coding sequence is TGTGCCAGCAGTTCCCGACAGTCAAGGACCGGGGAGCTGTTTTTT. It yields the protein CASSSRQSRTGELFF.